The present T cell receptor (beta chain) was sequenced within a study of cytomegalovirus exposure and HLA in healthy donors. It was with 60 Vbeta and 13 Jbeta primers that the PCR ran. Assay used: immunoSEQ multiplex PCR; TCRdb lists only in-frame clones, some missing. This table has over 100,000 clones, roughly 80% appearing once. Worth noting for this clone: Its cognate antigen is unknown.

Trimming removed 4 bases from V and 11 bases from J, with 8 bases in between. The germline V gene has CDR1 LNHDA and CDR2 SQIVND (reference sequence). This CDR3 comprises 11 residues. Overall study findings and caveats: The productive fraction for most TCR beta V segments was about 87% or about 30% in an earlier analysis. The classifier reportedly diagnosed cytomegalovirus status with high sensitivity and specificity.

The gene calls are TRBV19 and TRBJ1-4; D gene uncertain. The sample consisted of PBMCs. The receptor was derived from a woman in her 40s in good health and CMV-seronegative. CDR3 sequence: CASSNRRKLFF. The CDR3 DNA follows: TGTGCCAGTAGTAACAGACGGAAACTGTTTTTT.